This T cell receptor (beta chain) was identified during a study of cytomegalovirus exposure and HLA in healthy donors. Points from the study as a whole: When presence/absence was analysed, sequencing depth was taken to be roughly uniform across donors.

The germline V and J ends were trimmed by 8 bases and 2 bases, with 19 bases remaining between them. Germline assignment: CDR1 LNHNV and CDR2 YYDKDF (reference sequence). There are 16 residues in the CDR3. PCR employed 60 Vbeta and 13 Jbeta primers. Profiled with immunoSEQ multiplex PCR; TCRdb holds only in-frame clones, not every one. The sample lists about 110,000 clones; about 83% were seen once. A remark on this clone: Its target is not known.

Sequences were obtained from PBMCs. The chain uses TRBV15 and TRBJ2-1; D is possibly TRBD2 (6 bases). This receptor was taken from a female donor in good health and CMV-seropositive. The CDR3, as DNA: TGTGCCACCTACGCACCGGGACTCTACCCCTACAATGAGCAGTTCTTC. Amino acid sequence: CATYAPGLYPYNEQFF.